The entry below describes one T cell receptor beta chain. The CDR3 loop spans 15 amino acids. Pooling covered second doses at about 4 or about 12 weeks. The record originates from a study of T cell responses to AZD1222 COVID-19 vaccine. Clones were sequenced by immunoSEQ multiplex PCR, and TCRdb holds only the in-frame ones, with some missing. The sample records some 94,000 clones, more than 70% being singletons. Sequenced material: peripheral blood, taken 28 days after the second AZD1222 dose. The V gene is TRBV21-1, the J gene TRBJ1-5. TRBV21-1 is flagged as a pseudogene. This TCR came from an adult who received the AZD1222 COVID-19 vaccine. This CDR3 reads CASSKFDGRNQPQHF. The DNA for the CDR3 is TGTGCCAGCAGCAAATTTGACGGGCGAAATCAGCCCCAGCATTTT.